One sample yielded the 4 T cell receptor beta chains listed below, sequenced in a study of blood T cell repertoires in COVID-19. Data came from immunoSEQ multiplex PCR; TCRdb stores just in-frame clones and leaves some out. The sample contains 490,000 or so clones, approximately 91% of which appear only once. Sequenced material: PBMCs or T cells enriched from blood (not recorded which). Source of these receptors: an older woman who had recovered from COVID-19.

The table lists this clone with a few counts. This rearrangement joins TRBV29-1 to TRBJ2-2, with 8 bases that match TRBD1. The germline V gene encodes CDR1 SQVTM and CDR2 ANQGSEA. V lost 4 bases and J lost 4; bases outside the gene matches: 11. This CDR3 region has 16 residues. Here the CDR3 DNA reads TGCAGCGTTGGGACAGGGAGGTCCTCGGGCACCGGGGAGCTGTTTTTT. It translates to CSVGTGRSSGTGELFF.

The rearrangement joins TRBV9 to TRBJ1-3; no reliable D call. The germline V and J ends were trimmed by 6 bases and 0 bases, with 10 bases remaining between them. Germline V gene data show CDR1 as SGDLS and CDR2 as YYNGEE. CDR3 length: 14 residues. DNA of the CDR3: TGTGCCAGCATGGCGGGAAGCTCTGGAAACACCATATATTTT. Protein sequence: CASMAGSSGNTIYF.

The chain links TRBV10-3 to TRBJ1-6; a weak D match, TRBD1 (5 bases). The germline V gene has CDR1 ENHRY and CDR2 SYGVKD. Between the trimmed V and J ends, which lost 10 bases and 7 bases, there was a span of 20 bases. This CDR3 contains 15 residues. The DNA of the CDR3 is TGTGCCAGCAGGACGGCCGGGACTAAAAATTCACCCCTCCACTTT. Translation: CASRTAGTKNSPLHF.

J is TRBJ2-3 and V is TRBV11-2; D not resolved. Per the germline V gene, CDR1 is SGHAT and CDR2 is FQNNGV. V lost 2 bases, J lost 8 bases, and 5 bases lay in between. This CDR3 spans 11 amino acids. The DNA for the CDR3 is TGTGCCAGCAGCTTACTAGTTACGCAGTATTTT. Protein sequence: CASSLLVTQYF. Based on the CDR3 plus reference TRBV11-2 and TRBJ2-3, the full variable domain is EAGVAQSPRYKIIEKRQSVAFWCNPISGHATLYWYQQILGQGPKLLIQFQNNGVVDDSQLPKDRFSAERLKGVDSTLKIQPAKLEDSAVYLCASSLLVTQYFGPGTRLTVL.